This T cell receptor (beta chain) was identified during a study of cytomegalovirus exposure and HLA in healthy donors. Vbeta (60) and Jbeta (13) primers were used in the PCR. TCRdb's copy holds only in-frame clones and misses some; the assay was immunoSEQ multiplex PCR. This sample's table has about 83,000 clones. Trimming took 0 bases from V and 5 from J, leaving 16 bases between them. CDR1 and CDR2 (germline): SGHTA, FQGNSA. The CDR3 is made up of 17 amino acids. The chain uses TRBV7-2 and TRBJ2-2; D may be TRBD2 (5 bases). This TCR came from a man aged 18-30 years in good health and CMV-seropositive. The source material was PBMCs. This CDR3 is CASSLARVRVGTGELFF. The DNA of the CDR3 is TGTGCCAGCAGCTTAGCGAGGGTGCGGGTTGGGACCGGGGAGCTGTTTTTT. The full variable domain, with the rest looked up from reference TRBV7-2 and TRBJ2-2, is GAGVSQSPSNKVTEKGKDVELRCDPISGHTALYWYRQSLGQGLEFLIYFQGNSAPDKSGLPSDRFSAERTGGSVSTLTIQRTQQEDSAVYLCASSLARVRVGTGELFFGEGSRLTVL.